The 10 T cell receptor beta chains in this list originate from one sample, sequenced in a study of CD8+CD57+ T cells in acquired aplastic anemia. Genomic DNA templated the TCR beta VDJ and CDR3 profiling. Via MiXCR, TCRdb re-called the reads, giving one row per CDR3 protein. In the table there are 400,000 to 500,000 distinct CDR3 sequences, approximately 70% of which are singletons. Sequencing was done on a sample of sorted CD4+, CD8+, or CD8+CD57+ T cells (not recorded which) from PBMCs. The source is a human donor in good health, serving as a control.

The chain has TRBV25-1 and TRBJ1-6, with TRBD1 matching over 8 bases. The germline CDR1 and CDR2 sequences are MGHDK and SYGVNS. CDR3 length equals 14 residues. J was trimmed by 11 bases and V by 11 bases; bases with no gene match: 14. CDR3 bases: TGTGCCCATAGGACAGGGCCCGGGGGAACACCCCTCCACTTT. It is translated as CAHRTGPGGTPLHF.

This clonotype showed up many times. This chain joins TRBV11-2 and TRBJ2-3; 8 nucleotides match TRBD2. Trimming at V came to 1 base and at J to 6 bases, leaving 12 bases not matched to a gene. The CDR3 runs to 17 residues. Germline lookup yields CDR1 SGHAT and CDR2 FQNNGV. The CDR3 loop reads CASSLVLAGRGRDTQYF. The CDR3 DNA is TGTGCCAGCAGCTTAGTATTAGCGGGGCGGGGCCGGGATACGCAGTATTTT.

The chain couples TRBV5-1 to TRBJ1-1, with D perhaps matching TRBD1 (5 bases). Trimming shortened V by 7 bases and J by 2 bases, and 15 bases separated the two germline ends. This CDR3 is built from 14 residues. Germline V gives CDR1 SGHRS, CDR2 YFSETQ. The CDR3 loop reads CASDLGGPNTEAFF. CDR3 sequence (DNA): TGCGCCAGCGACCTGGGGGGACCTAACACTGAAGCTTTCTTT.

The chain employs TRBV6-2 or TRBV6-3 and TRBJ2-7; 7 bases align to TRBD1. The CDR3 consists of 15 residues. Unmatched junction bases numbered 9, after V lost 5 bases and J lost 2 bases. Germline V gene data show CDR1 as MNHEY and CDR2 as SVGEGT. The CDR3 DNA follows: TGTGCCAGCAGTAAATCGACAGGGTATGCCTACGAGCAGTACTTC. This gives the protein CASSKSTGYAYEQYF.

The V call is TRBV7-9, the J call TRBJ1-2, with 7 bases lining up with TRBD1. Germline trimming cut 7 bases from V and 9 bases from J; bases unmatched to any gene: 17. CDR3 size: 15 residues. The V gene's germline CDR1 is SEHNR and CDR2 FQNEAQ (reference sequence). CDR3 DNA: TGTGCCAGCAACGCAGCACGGACAGGAGGGGAGAGCTACACCTTC. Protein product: CASNAARTGGESYTF. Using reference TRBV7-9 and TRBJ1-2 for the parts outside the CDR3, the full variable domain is DTGVSQNPRHKITKRGQNVTFRCDPISEHNRLYWYRQTLGQGPEFLTYFQNEAQLEKSRLLSDRFSAERPKGSFSTLEIQRTEQGDSAMYLCASNAARTGGESYTFGSGTRLTVV.

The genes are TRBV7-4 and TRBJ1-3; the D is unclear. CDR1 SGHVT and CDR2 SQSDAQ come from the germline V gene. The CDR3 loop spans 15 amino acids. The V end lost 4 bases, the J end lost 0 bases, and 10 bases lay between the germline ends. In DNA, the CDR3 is TGTGCCAGCAGCTCAGCTAGCCGCTCTGGAAACACCATATATTTT. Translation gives CASSSASRSGNTIYF.

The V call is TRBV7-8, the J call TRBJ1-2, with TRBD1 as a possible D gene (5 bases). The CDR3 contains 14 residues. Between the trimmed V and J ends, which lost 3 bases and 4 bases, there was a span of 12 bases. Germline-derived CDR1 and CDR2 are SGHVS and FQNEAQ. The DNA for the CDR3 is TGTGCCAGCAGCTTGGCGGGCAGGGCCTATGGCTACACCTTC. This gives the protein CASSLAGRAYGYTF.

DNA of the CDR3: TGTGCCAGTAGTACGCAGCGGAGCCACACCCAGTACTTC. Protein: CASSTQRSHTQYF. The gene calls are TRBV19 and TRBJ2-5, with a weak D call TRBD2 (5 bases). Germline CDR1 and CDR2: LNHDA and SQIVND (reference sequence). Trimming took 4 bases from V and 8 from J, leaving 14 bases between them. The CDR3 length is 13 residues.

DNA for the CDR3: TGTGCCAGCAGCTCCCGGGACAGGCTCAATGAAAAACTGTTTTTT. Its protein product is CASSSRDRLNEKLFF. V usage is TRBV5-4 and J usage is TRBJ1-4; 8 bases are a match to TRBD1. V was clipped by 3 bases and J by 5 bases; unmatched bases: 6. The CDR3 runs to 15 residues. In germline, CDR1 is SGHNT, CDR2 YYREEE (reference sequence).

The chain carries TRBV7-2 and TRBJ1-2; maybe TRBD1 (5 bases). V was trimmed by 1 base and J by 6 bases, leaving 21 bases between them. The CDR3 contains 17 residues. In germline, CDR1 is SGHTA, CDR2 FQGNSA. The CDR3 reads CASSLVGQGRENDGYTF. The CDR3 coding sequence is TGTGCCAGCAGCTTAGTGGGCCAGGGCAGAGAGAACGATGGCTACACCTTC.